The clone carrying this TCR beta chain was seen a handful of times. Method: immunoSEQ multiplex PCR; TCRdb's copy keeps in-frame clones and lacks some. The sample yields under 85,000 clones, around 85% seen once. With 2 bases clipped from V and 3 bases from J, the junction kept 3 bases outside the gene matches. The CDR3 is 14 residues long. Per germline, CDR1 MNHEY and CDR2 SMNVEV (reference sequence). This entry comes from a study of technical replicates of blood from a few donors. This receptor was identified in a human donor in good health. Some clones in this sample may be carry-over from other donors' samples. The sequencing input was PBMCs. The chain has TRBV27 and TRBJ2-7, with TRBD1 matching over 8 bases. Here the CDR3 DNA reads TGTGCCAGCAGTTTAGCACAGGGGGTCTACGAGCAGTACTTC. Amino acids: CASSLAQGVYEQYF.